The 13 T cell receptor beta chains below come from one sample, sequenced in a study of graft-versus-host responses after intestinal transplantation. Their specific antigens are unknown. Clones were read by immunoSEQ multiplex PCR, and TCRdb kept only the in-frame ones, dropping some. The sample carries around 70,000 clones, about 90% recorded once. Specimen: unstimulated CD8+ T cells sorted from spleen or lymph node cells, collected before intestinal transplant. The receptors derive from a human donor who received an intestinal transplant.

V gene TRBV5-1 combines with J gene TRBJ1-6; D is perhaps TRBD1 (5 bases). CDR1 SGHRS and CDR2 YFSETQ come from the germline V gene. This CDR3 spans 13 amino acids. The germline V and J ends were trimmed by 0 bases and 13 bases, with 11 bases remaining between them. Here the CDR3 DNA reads TGCGCCAGCAGCTTGGATGGAAGGGGCCCCCTCCACTTT. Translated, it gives CASSLDGRGPLHF.

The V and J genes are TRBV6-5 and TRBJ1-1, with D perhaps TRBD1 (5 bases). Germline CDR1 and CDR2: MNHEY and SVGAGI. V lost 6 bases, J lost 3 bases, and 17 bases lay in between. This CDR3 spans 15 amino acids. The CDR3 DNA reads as TGTGCCAGCAGCAAGTTTAGGGGAAGGTACACTGAAGCTTTCTTT. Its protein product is CASSKFRGRYTEAFF.

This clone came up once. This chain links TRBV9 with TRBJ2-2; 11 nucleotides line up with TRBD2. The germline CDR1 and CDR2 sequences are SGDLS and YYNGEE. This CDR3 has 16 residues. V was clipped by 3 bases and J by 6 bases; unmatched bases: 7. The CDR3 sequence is CASSASSGRTAGELFF. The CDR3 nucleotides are TGTGCCAGCAGCGCATCTAGCGGGAGGACCGCCGGGGAGCTGTTTTTT.

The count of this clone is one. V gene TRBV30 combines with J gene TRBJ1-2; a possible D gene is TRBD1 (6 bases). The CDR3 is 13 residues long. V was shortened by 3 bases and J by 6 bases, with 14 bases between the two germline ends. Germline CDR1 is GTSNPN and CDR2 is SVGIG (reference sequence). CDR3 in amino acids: CAWRLGASNGYTF. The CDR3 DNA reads TGTGCCTGGAGATTGGGGGCGAGTAATGGCTACACCTTC.

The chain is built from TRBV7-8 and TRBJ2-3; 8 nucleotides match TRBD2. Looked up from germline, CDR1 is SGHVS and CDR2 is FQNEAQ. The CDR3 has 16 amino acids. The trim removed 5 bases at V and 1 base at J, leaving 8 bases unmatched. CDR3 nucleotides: TGTGCCAGCAGCCCAACCAGCGGGGGCCGCACAGATACGCAGTATTTT. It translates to CASSPTSGGRTDTQYF.

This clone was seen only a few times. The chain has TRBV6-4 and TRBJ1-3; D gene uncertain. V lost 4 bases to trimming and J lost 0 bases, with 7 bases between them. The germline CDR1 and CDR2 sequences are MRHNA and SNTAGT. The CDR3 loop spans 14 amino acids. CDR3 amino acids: CASSAPSSGNTIYF. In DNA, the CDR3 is TGTGCCAGCAGTGCCCCGAGCTCTGGAAACACCATATATTTT.

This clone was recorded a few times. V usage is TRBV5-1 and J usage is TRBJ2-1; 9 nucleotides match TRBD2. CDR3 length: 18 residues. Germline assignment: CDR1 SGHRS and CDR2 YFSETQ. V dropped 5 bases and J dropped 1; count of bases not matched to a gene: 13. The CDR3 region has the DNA TGCGCCAGCAGGCGGGGGGGCCTGGTGGAAGGGTCCTACAATGAGCAGTTCTTC. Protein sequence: CASRRGGLVEGSYNEQFF.

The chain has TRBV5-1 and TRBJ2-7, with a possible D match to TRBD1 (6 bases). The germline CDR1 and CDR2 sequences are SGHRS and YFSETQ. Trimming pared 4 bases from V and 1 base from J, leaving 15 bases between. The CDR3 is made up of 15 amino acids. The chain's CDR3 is CASSESGVSSYEQYF. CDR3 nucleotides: TGCGCCAGCAGCGAATCAGGGGTTTCTTCCTACGAGCAGTACTTC.

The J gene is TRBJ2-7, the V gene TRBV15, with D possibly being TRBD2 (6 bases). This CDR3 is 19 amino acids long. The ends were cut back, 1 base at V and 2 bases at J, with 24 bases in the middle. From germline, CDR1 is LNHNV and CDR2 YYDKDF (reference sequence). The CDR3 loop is CATSRVGEVDYQITYEQYF. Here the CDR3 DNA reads TGTGCCACCAGCAGAGTAGGGGAAGTGGACTATCAGATAACCTACGAGCAGTACTTC.

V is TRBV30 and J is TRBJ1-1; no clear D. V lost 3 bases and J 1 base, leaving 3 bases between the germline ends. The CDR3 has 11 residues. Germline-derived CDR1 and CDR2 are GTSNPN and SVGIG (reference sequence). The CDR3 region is CAWRRNTEAFF. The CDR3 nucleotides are TGTGCCTGGAGGAGGAACACTGAAGCTTTCTTT.

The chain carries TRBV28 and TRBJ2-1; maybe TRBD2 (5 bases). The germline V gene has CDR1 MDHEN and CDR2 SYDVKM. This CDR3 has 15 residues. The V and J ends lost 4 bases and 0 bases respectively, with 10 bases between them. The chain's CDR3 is CASSSDLSSYNEQFF. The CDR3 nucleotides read TGTGCCAGCAGTTCGGACTTAAGCTCCTACAATGAGCAGTTCTTC.

This CDR3 is CASSPGTSGTDTQYF. In DNA form, the CDR3 reads TGCGCCAGCAGCCCGGGGACTAGCGGCACAGATACGCAGTATTTT. The rearrangement uses TRBV5-1 and TRBJ2-3, with 10 positions matching TRBD2. This CDR3 is built from 15 residues. Germline CDR1 is SGHRS and CDR2 is YFSETQ. Trimming at V came to 4 bases and at J to 1 base, leaving 3 bases not matched to a gene. Supplemented by reference TRBV5-1 and TRBJ2-3, the full variable domain reads KAGVTQTPRYLIKTRGQQVTLSCSPISGHRSVSWYQQTPGQGLQFLFEYFSETQRNKGNFPGRFSGRQFSNSRSEMNVSTLELGDSALYLCASSPGTSGTDTQYFGPGTRLTVL.

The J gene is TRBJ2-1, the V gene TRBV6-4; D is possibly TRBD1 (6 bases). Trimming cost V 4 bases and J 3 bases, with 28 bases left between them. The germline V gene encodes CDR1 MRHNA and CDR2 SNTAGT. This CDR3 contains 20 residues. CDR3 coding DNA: TGTGCCAGCAGTGCCCACGTTCCCAACAGGGCCTACACGGTCTACAATGAGCAGTTCTTC. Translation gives CASSAHVPNRAYTVYNEQFF.